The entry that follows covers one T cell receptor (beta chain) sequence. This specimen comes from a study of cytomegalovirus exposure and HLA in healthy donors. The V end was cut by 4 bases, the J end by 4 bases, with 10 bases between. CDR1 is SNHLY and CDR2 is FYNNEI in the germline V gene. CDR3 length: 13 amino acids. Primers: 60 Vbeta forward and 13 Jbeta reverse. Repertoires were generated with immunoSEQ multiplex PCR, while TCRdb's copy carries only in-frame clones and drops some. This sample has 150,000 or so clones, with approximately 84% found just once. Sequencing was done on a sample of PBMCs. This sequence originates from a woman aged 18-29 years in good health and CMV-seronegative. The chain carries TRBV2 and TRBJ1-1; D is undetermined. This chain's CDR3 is CASSADGGTEAFF. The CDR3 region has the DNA TGTGCCAGCAGTGCGGACGGAGGCACTGAAGCTTTCTTT.